This TCR beta chain was identified in a study of PD-1 blockade in classical Hodgkin lymphoma. Method: immunoSEQ multiplex PCR; TCRdb's copy keeps in-frame clones and lacks some. The table has tens of thousands of clones, more than 70% seen once. Germline-derived CDR1 and CDR2 are LNHDA and SQIVND (reference sequence). This CDR3 region has 12 residues. V was pared by 10 bases and J by 7 bases, with 16 bases between. After autologous stem cell transplantation all patients relapsed, and prior brentuximab vedotin exposure differed between cohorts. Sequencing was performed on peripheral blood mononuclear cells (PBMCs), taken at baseline. The TCR originated in a human donor with classical Hodgkin lymphoma. The genes are TRBV19 and TRBJ1-2; D is possibly TRBD1 (6 bases). The CDR3 DNA is TGTGCCACAACACCGACAGGAGGTGGCTACACCTTC. Translating gives CATTPTGGGYTF.